The 31 T cell receptor beta chains listed next were all sequenced from one sample in a study of cytomegalovirus exposure and HLA in healthy donors. With 60 Vbeta and 13 Jbeta primers, the PCR was carried out. The method was immunoSEQ multiplex PCR; TCRdb's version includes in-frame clones alone and lacks a portion of them. The sample records about 80,000 clones, around 75% being singletons. Source material: PBMCs. The receptors shown here come from a woman aged 40 to 50 in good health and CMV-seronegative.

The genes are TRBV18 and TRBJ2-1, with 14 positions matching TRBD2. The CDR3 has 15 amino acids. The trim removed 5 bases at V and 9 bases at J, leaving 6 bases unmatched. The germline V gene encodes CDR1 KGHSH and CDR2 LQKENI. The CDR3 bases are TGTGCCAGCTCAATCGGGACTAGCGGGGGTAGTGAGCAGTTCTTC. It is translated as CASSIGTSGGSEQFF.

This clone was seen a handful of times. The rearrangement uses TRBV2 and TRBJ2-5; 14 bases line up with TRBD2. With V trimmed by 6 bases and J by 10 bases, 7 bases remained unmatched. Looked up from germline, CDR1 is SNHLY and CDR2 is FYNNEI. The CDR3 runs to 14 residues. CDR3 sequence reads: CASRVGLAGGDQYF. CDR3 bases: TGTGCCAGCAGAGTCGGACTAGCGGGGGGTGACCAGTACTTC.

The chain combines TRBV27 with TRBJ1-1; no definite D call. The CDR3 extends over 15 amino acids. Trimming took off 2 bases at V and 0 bases at J, with 10 bases between the two ends. Per germline, CDR1 MNHEY and CDR2 SMNVEV (reference sequence). The chain's CDR3 is CASSLGRQMNTEAFF. In nucleotides, the CDR3 is TGTGCCAGCAGTTTAGGCAGGCAAATGAACACTGAAGCTTTCTTT.

This clone came up a few times. The V gene is TRBV5-6, the J gene TRBJ1-5, with 10 bases matching TRBD1. The CDR3 sequence is 15 residues long. V dropped 4 bases and J dropped 5; count of bases not matched to a gene: 6. CDR1 is SGHDT and CDR2 is YYEEEE in the germline V gene. The CDR3 nucleotides read TGTGCCAGCAGCGCGGACAGGGGGGGGGATCAGCCCCAGCATTTT. Translating gives CASSADRGGDQPQHF.

The chain has TRBV5-5 and TRBJ2-5; 7 bases are shared with TRBD1. In germline, CDR1 is SGHKS, CDR2 YYEKEE (reference sequence). The CDR3 extends over 14 amino acids. Losses at the gene ends were 0 bases for V and 5 bases for J; bases not matched to a gene: 4. CDR3 sequence reads: CASSLEGQRETQYF. As DNA, the CDR3 is TGTGCCAGCAGCTTGGAGGGACAGCGGGAGACCCAGTACTTC. The full variable domain, rest sourced from reference TRBV5-5 and TRBJ2-5, is DAGVTQSPTHLIKTRGQQVTLRCSPISGHKSVSWYQQVLGQGPQFIFQYYEKEERGRGNFPDRFSARQFPNYSSELNVNALLLGDSALYLCASSLEGQRETQYFGPGTRLLVL.

The CDR3 reads CATSRVVRGWTEAFF. The CDR3 DNA sequence: TGTGCCACCAGCAGAGTGGTCAGGGGTTGGACTGAAGCTTTCTTT. The V and J genes are TRBV15 and TRBJ1-1; D may be TRBD1 (6 bases). The CDR3 totals 15 residues. V was shortened by 1 base and J by 5 bases, with 14 bases between the two germline ends. Germline lookup yields CDR1 LNHNV and CDR2 YYDKDF (reference sequence). Drawing the rest from reference TRBV15 and TRBJ1-1, the complete variable domain is DAMVIQNPRYQVTQFGKPVTLSCSQTLNHNVMYWYQQKSSQAPKLLFHYYDKDFNNEADTPDNFQSRRPNTSFCFLDIRSPGLGDTAMYLCATSRVVRGWTEAFFGQGTRLTVV.

V gene TRBV18 combines with J gene TRBJ1-5; D remains unclear. Germline V CDR1 and CDR2: KGHSH, LQKENI. The CDR3 consists of 12 residues. V was shortened by 4 bases and J by 4 bases, with 5 bases between the two germline ends. CDR3 sequence: CASSLPNQPQHF. In DNA, the CDR3 is TGTGCCAGCTCACTCCCTAATCAGCCCCAGCATTTT.

J is TRBJ1-4 and V is TRBV7-2; the match to TRBD1 covers 7 bases. Germline V gene sequence: CDR1 SGHTA, CDR2 FQGNSA. The CDR3 length is 13 residues. After removal of 4 bases from V and 11 bases from J, the junction contained 7 bases not matched to a gene. DNA of the CDR3: TGTGCCAGCAGCTATTGGGGACAGCAGAAACTGTTTTTT. Protein: CASSYWGQQKLFF. The variable domain in full, completed from reference TRBV7-2 and TRBJ1-4, reads GAGVSQSPSNKVTEKGKDVELRCDPISGHTALYWYRQSLGQGLEFLIYFQGNSAPDKSGLPSDRFSAERTGGSVSTLTIQRTQQEDSAVYLCASSYWGQQKLFFGSGTQLSVL.

The rearrangement joins TRBV27 to TRBJ1-2; no reliable D call. Between the trimmed V and J ends, which lost 3 bases and 0 bases, there was a span of 11 bases. This CDR3 has 15 amino acids. The V gene's germline CDR1 is MNHEY and CDR2 SMNVEV (reference sequence). In DNA form, the CDR3 reads TGTGCCAGCAGTTTGAGGGCAGGACCTAACTATGGCTACACCTTC. Its translation is CASSLRAGPNYGYTF.

The CDR3 DNA sequence: TGTGCCAGCTCACCAGGGCAGGGCTCCTACAATGAGCAGTTCTTC. It yields the protein CASSPGQGSYNEQFF. V gene TRBV18 combines with J gene TRBJ2-1, with D perhaps matching TRBD1 (5 bases). CDR3 size: 15 residues. Germline V gene sequence: CDR1 KGHSH, CDR2 LQKENI. Trimming removed 2 bases at V and 0 bases at J, with 8 bases between.

The chain has TRBV7-9 and TRBJ1-5, with 8 bases aligning to TRBD1. Trimming removed 3 bases from V and 0 bases from J; junction bases left unmatched: 7. Germline values: CDR1 SEHNR, CDR2 FQNEAQ (reference sequence). There are 17 residues in the CDR3. The CDR3 is CASSLGQGANSNQPQHF. The CDR3 DNA sequence: TGTGCCAGCAGCTTGGGCCAGGGGGCGAATAGCAATCAGCCCCAGCATTTT.

With respect to this clone: A read error may produce the germline difference seen at one junction end. The genes are TRBV7-3 and TRBJ2-1; D gene uncertain. This CDR3 has 13 amino acids. CDR1 is SGHTA and CDR2 is FQGTGA in the germline V gene. The CDR3: CASSLTSHNEQFF. The CDR3 nucleotides are TGTGCCAGCAGCTTAACCTCCCACAATGAGCAGTTCTTC.

V gene TRBV27 combines with J gene TRBJ2-5; TRBD1 might be the D (6 bases). V gave up 5 bases and J gave up 5 bases, with 12 bases separating them. This CDR3 is 13 amino acids long. Germline lookup yields CDR1 MNHEY and CDR2 SMNVEV (reference sequence). The CDR3 DNA reads TGTGCCAGCAGTAACAGGGTATGGGAGACCCAGTACTTC. Protein product: CASSNRVWETQYF.

The V call is TRBV5-1, the J call TRBJ1-6; no firm D call. The CDR3 runs to 17 residues. Germline loops: CDR1 SGHRS, CDR2 YFSETQ. Trimming took off 1 base at V and 6 bases at J, with 17 bases between the two ends. CDR3 residues: CASSLIWRRASNSPLHF. CDR3 in DNA: TGCGCCAGCAGCTTGATCTGGAGGAGGGCTTCTAATTCACCCCTCCACTTT.

The rearrangement uses TRBV29-1 and TRBJ1-2, with 11 bases fitting TRBD1. The CDR3 sequence is 13 residues long. Per the germline V gene, CDR1 is SQVTM and CDR2 is ANQGSEA. V lost 3 bases and J lost 8; bases outside the gene matches: 5. CDR3 bases: TGCAGCGTTGACGGGACAGGGGGTGGGGGCTACACCTTC. Translating gives CSVDGTGGGGYTF.

This chain connects TRBV5-1 to TRBJ2-7; tentative D call: TRBD1 (5 bases). The CDR3 contains 14 residues. V shed 7 bases and J shed 2 bases, with 16 bases lying between them. The germline V gene encodes CDR1 SGHRS and CDR2 YFSETQ. The CDR3 DNA is TGCGCCAGCGTTAATGTACAGGATGCCTACGAGCAGTACTTC. This codes for CASVNVQDAYEQYF.

The chain is built from TRBV14 and TRBJ2-1, with D perhaps TRBD2 (5 bases). The length of the CDR3 is 17 residues. Germline-derived CDR1 and CDR2 are SGHDN and FVKESK. The V and J ends lost 1 base and 0 bases respectively, with 13 bases between them. The CDR3 region has the DNA TGTGCCAGCAGCCAAGTAACTAGGAGCGGCTCCTACAATGAGCAGTTCTTC. Translation: CASSQVTRSGSYNEQFF.

This sequence joins TRBV18 and TRBJ2-1; the D is unclear. This CDR3 is built from 13 residues. V lost 5 bases and J lost 3, with 8 bases in between. Germline V gives CDR1 KGHSH, CDR2 LQKENI. In DNA form, the CDR3 reads TGTGCCAGCTCAAGCCCTAACTACAATGAGCAGTTCTTC. Translation: CASSSPNYNEQFF. Filled out from reference TRBV18 and TRBJ2-1, the complete variable domain reads NAGVMQNPRHLVRRRGQEARLRCSPMKGHSHVYWYRQLPEEGLKFMVYLQKENIIDESGMPKERFSAEFPKEGPSILRIQQVVRGDSAAYFCASSSPNYNEQFFGPGTRLTVL.

The rearrangement links TRBV6-1 to TRBJ1-6, with D perhaps matching TRBD1 (6 bases). With 7 bases removed from V and 5 bases from J, the gap between germline ends came to 12 bases. The CDR3 sequence is 14 residues long. Per germline, CDR1 MNHNS and CDR2 SASEGT. The CDR3, as DNA: TGTGCCAGCACTCAACAGGGAGATAATTCACCCCTCCACTTT. It codes for CASTQQGDNSPLHF.

This clone turned up a few times. V gene TRBV7-9 combines with J gene TRBJ1-6; D might be TRBD1 (6 bases). The V gene lost 5 bases and the J gene lost 6 bases, with 8 bases spanning the gap. Germline loops: CDR1 SEHNR, CDR2 FQNEAQ (reference sequence). This CDR3 has 13 residues. As DNA, the CDR3 is TGTGCCAGCAGCCCAGGGGTTAATTCACCCCTCCACTTT. This gives the protein CASSPGVNSPLHF. Supplemented by reference TRBV7-9 and TRBJ1-6, the full variable domain reads DTGVSQNPRHKITKRGQNVTFRCDPISEHNRLYWYRQTLGQGPEFLTYFQNEAQLEKSRLLSDRFSAERPKGSFSTLEIQRTEQGDSAMYLCASSPGVNSPLHFGNGTRLTVT.

The chain combines TRBV7-9 with TRBJ2-2, with a weak D call TRBD2 (5 bases). The CDR3 consists of 14 residues. The germline gives CDR1 SEHNR, CDR2 FQNEAQ (reference sequence). Trimming left V 1 base short and J 5 bases short, with 8 bases between. CDR3 nucleotide sequence: TGTGCCAGCAGCTTAGGACTATTGACCGGGGAGCTGTTTTTT. This encodes CASSLGLLTGELFF.

This clone occurred a few times. The chain joins TRBV5-1 to TRBJ2-3; 7 bases agree with TRBD1. V was clipped by 4 bases and J by 6 bases; unmatched bases: 2. This CDR3 comprises 12 residues. CDR1 is SGHRS and CDR2 is YFSETQ in the germline V gene. CDR3 DNA: TGCGCCAGCAGCCCGACAGGGGATACGCAGTATTTT. Translated, it gives CASSPTGDTQYF. The complete variable domain, with remaining parts taken from reference TRBV5-1 and TRBJ2-3, reads KAGVTQTPRYLIKTRGQQVTLSCSPISGHRSVSWYQQTPGQGLQFLFEYFSETQRNKGNFPGRFSGRQFSNSRSEMNVSTLELGDSALYLCASSPTGDTQYFGPGTRLTVL.

The V gene is TRBV6-5, the J gene TRBJ1-1; D is ambiguous. Trimming took 2 bases from V and 1 from J, leaving 14 bases between them. The CDR3 consists of 16 residues. Germline V CDR1 and CDR2: MNHEY, SVGAGI. The CDR3 DNA follows: TGTGCCAGCAGTTACGGAGGGAGGAGGGCGAACACTGAAGCTTTCTTT. Its translation is CASSYGGRRANTEAFF.

The chain combines TRBV30 with TRBJ1-1, with D unresolved. V was clipped by 1 base and J by 1 base, with 13 bases between them. The germline V gene encodes CDR1 GTSNPN and CDR2 SVGIG (reference sequence). The CDR3 loop spans 15 amino acids. The CDR3 is CAWSGLGVGNTEAFF. The CDR3 region has the DNA TGTGCCTGGAGTGGTCTCGGGGTTGGGAACACTGAAGCTTTCTTT.

The V and J genes are TRBV7-9 and TRBJ2-2; 9 nucleotides match TRBD1. Germline loops: CDR1 SEHNR, CDR2 FQNEAQ (reference sequence). The V gene end was trimmed by 6 bases and the J gene end by 0 bases; junction bases not matched to a gene: 2. The CDR3 loop spans 15 amino acids. The CDR3 reads CASSRQGANTGELFF. The DNA of the CDR3 is TGTGCCAGCAGTCGACAGGGGGCGAACACCGGGGAGCTGTTTTTT.

This clone has just one count. The V gene is TRBV7-2, the J gene TRBJ2-7, with D hard to call. Germline V gene lookup returns CDR1 SGHTA and CDR2 FQGNSA. Trimming removed 2 bases at V and 7 bases at J, with 12 bases between. The CDR3 sequence is 13 residues long. CDR3 amino acids: CASSLRPSLEQYF. CDR3 in DNA: TGTGCCAGCAGCTTACGTCCGAGTCTTGAGCAGTACTTC.

The chain links TRBV10-3 to TRBJ1-2; D unresolved. From germline, CDR1 is ENHRY and CDR2 SYGVKD. The CDR3 covers 14 residues. Trimming pared 0 bases from V and 4 bases from J, leaving 9 bases between. The CDR3 loop reads CAISESQSSYGYTF. CDR3 nucleotide sequence: TGTGCCATCAGTGAGTCGCAGTCCTCCTATGGCTACACCTTC.

The rearrangement joins TRBV11-2 to TRBJ1-1; 9 bases align to TRBD1. This CDR3 is 16 amino acids long. With 4 bases clipped from V and 6 bases from J, the junction kept 12 bases outside the gene matches. Per germline, CDR1 SGHAT and CDR2 FQNNGV. DNA of the CDR3: TGTGCCAGCAGCTCACCTTGGACAGGGGAGACTTCTGAAGCTTTCTTT. Translation: CASSSPWTGETSEAFF.

This clone was seen a few times. This chain joins TRBV6-6 and TRBJ2-2, with 8 bases lining up with TRBD1. The CDR3 consists of 14 residues. CDR1 is MNHNY, CDR2 SVGAGI, per germline (reference sequence). Trimming removed 8 bases from V and 2 bases from J; junction bases left unmatched: 4. The chain's CDR3 is CASGDRSNTGELFF. The CDR3 DNA follows: TGTGCCAGCGGGGACAGGTCTAACACCGGGGAGCTGTTTTTT.

This sequence joins TRBV19 and TRBJ1-2, with TRBD1 as a possible D gene (6 bases). Deletions cut 10 bases from V and 7 bases from J, with 16 bases between. This CDR3 contains 12 residues. The germline V gene encodes CDR1 LNHDA and CDR2 SQIVND (reference sequence). The CDR3 nucleotides are TGTGCCACTCCGACAGGATTCGGTGGCTACACCTTC. Its translation: CATPTGFGGYTF. The whole variable domain, filled in from reference TRBV19 and TRBJ1-2, reads DGGITQSPKYLFRKEGQNVTLSCEQNLNHDAMYWYRQDPGQGLRLIYYSQIVNDFQKGDIAEGYSVSREKKESFPLTVTSAQKNPTAFYLCATPTGFGGYTFGSGTRLTVV.

This clone was observed a handful of times. The rearrangement joins TRBV10-3 to TRBJ1-1; 7 nucleotides match TRBD1. Germline V gene sequence: CDR1 ENHRY, CDR2 SYGVKD. J gave up 2 bases and V 4 bases, and 1 base lay outside the gene matches. The CDR3 runs to 13 residues. As DNA, the CDR3 is TGTGCCATCAGTGGGGACAGTAACACTGAAGCTTTCTTT. As protein: CAISGDSNTEAFF.